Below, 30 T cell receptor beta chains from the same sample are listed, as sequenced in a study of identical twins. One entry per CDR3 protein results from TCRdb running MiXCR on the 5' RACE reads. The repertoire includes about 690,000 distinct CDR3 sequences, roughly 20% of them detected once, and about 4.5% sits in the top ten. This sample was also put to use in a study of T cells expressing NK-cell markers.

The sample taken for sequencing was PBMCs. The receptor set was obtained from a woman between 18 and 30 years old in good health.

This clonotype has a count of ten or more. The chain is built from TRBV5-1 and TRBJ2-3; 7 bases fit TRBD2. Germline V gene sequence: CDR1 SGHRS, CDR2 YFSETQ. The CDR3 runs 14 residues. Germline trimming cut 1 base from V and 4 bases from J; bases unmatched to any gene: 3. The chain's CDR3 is CASSLTSVSDTQYF. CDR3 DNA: TGCGCCAGCAGCTTGACTAGCGTCTCAGATACGCAGTATTTT.

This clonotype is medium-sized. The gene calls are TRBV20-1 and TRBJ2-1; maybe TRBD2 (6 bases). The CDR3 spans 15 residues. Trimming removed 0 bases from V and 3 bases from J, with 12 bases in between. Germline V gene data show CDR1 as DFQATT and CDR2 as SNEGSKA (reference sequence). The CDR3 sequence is CSARDPGLDYNEQFF. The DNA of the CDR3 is TGCAGTGCTAGAGATCCGGGACTCGACTACAATGAGCAGTTCTTC.

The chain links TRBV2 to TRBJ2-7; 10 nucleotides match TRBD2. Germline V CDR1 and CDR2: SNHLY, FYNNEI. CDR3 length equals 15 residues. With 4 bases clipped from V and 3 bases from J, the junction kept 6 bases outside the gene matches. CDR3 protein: CASSALAGGVYEQYF. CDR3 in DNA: TGTGCCAGCAGTGCCTTAGCGGGGGGCGTCTACGAGCAGTACTTC.

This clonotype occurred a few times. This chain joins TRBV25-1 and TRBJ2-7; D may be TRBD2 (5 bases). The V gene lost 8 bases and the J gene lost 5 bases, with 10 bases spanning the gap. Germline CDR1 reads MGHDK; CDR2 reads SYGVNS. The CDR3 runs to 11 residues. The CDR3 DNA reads TGTGCCAGCCACGGAGGCAACGAGCAGTACTTC. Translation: CASHGGNEQYF.

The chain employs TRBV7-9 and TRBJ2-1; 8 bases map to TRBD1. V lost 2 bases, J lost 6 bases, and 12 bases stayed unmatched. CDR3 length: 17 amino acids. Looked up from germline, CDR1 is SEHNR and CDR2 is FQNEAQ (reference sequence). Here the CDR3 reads CASSLTSGTGPTNEQFF. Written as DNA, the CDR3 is TGTGCCAGCAGCTTAACCTCCGGGACAGGCCCCACCAATGAGCAGTTCTTC.

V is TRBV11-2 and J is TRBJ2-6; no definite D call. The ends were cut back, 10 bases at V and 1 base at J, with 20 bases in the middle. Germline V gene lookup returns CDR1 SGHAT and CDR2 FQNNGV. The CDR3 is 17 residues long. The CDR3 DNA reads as TGTGCCACCCCCGGAACGTTTTCGCCATCTGGGGCCAACGTCCTGACTTTC. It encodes CATPGTFSPSGANVLTF.

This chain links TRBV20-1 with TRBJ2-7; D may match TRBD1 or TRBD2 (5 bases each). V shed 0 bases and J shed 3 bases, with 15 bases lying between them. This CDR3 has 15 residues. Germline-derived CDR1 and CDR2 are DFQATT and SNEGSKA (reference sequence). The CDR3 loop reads CSARDWTGAYYEQYF. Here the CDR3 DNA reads TGCAGTGCTAGAGATTGGACTGGGGCGTACTACGAGCAGTACTTC.

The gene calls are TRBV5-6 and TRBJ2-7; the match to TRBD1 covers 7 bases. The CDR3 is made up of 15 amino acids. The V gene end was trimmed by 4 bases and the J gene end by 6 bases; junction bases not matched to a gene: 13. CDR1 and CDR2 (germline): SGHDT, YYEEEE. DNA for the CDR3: TGTGCCAGCAGCCCCATCGACAGGGAGCACGCCGAGCAGTACTTC. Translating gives CASSPIDREHAEQYF.

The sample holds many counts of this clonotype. The DNA of the CDR3 is TGTGCCAGCAGTTACCCCTGGGACAATCCCTCCTACAATGAGCAGTTCTTC. Amino acids: CASSYPWDNPSYNEQFF. The chain combines TRBV6-2 or TRBV6-3 with TRBJ2-1; TRBD1 is a possible D gene (6 bases). The germline CDR1 and CDR2 sequences are MNHEY and SVGEGT. The CDR3 has 17 amino acids. V was shortened by 2 bases and J by 0 bases, with 14 bases between the two germline ends.

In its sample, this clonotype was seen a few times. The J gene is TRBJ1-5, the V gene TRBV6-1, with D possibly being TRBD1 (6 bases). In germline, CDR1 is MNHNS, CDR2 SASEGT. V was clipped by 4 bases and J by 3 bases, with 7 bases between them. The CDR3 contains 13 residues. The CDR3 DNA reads TGTGCCAGCAGTGGACAGGCCAATCAGCCCCAGCATTTT. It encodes CASSGQANQPQHF.

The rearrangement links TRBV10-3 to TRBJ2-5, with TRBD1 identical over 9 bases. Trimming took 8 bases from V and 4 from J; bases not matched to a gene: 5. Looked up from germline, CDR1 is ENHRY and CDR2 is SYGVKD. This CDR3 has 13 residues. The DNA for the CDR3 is TGTGCCATCGGTGGACAGGGGAGAGAGACCCAGTACTTC. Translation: CAIGGQGRETQYF.

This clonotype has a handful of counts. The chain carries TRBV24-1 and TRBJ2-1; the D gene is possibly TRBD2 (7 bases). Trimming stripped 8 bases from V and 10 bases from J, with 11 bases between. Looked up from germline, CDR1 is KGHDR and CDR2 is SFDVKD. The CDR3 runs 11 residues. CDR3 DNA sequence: TGTGCCACCAAACAGGGAGGGGAGCAGTTCTTC. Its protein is CATKQGGEQFF.

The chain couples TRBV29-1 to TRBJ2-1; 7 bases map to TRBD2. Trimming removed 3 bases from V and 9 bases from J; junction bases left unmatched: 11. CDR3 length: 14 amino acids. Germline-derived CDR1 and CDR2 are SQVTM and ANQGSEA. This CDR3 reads CSVEWLVAGGEQFF. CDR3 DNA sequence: TGCAGCGTTGAGTGGCTAGTAGCGGGTGGTGAGCAGTTCTTC.

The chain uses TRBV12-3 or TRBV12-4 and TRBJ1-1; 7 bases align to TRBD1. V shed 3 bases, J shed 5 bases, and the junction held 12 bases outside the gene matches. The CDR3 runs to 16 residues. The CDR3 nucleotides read TGTGCCAGCAGTTTGGAAAGTGACAGGGTTGGGACTGAAGCTTTCTTT. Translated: CASSLESDRVGTEAFF.

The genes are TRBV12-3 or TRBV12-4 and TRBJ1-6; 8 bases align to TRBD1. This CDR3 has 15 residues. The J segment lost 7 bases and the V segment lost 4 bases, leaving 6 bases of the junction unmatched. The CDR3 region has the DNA TGTGCCAGCAGTTCGCAGGGGGCGCGAAATTCACCCCTCCACTTT. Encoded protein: CASSSQGARNSPLHF.

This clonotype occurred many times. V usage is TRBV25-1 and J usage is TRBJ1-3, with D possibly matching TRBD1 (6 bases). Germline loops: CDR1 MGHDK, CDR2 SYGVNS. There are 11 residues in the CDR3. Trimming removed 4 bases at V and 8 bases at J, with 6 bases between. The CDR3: CASSAGDTIYF. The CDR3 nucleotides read TGTGCCAGCAGTGCAGGGGACACCATATATTTT.

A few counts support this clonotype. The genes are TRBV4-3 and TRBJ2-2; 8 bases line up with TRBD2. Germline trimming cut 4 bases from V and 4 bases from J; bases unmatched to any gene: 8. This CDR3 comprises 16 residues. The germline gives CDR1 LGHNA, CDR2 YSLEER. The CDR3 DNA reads TGCGCCAGCAGCCCGGAGGGCGGGAGGCCCACCGGGGAGCTGTTTTTT. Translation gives CASSPEGGRPTGELFF.

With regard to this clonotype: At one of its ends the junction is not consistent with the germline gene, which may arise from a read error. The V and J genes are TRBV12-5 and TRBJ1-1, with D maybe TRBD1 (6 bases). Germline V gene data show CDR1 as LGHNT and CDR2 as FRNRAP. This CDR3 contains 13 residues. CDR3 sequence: CSSGRQANTEAFF. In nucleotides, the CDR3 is TGTTCTAGTGGTAGACAGGCGAACACTGAAGCTTTCTTT.

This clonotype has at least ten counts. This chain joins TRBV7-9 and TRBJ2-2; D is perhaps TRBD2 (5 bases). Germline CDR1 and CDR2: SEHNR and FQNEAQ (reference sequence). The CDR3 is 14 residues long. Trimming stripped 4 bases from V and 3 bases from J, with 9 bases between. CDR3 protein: CASSSGIHTGELFF. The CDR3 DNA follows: TGTGCCAGCAGCTCCGGGATTCACACCGGGGAGCTGTTTTTT.

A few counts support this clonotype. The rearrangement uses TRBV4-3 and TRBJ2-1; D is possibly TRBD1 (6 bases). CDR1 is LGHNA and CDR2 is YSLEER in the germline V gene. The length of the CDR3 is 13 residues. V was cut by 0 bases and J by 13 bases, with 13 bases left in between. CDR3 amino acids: CASSQEGGAPQFF. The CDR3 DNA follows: TGCGCCAGCAGCCAAGAAGGGGGAGCCCCCCAGTTCTTC.

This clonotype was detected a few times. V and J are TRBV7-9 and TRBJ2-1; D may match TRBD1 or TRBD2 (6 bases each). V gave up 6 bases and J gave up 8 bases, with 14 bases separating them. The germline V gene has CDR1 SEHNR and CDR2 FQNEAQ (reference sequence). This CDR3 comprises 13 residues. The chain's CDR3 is CASSRKGGDEQFF. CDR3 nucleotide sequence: TGTGCCAGCAGTAGGAAGGGGGGAGATGAGCAGTTCTTC.

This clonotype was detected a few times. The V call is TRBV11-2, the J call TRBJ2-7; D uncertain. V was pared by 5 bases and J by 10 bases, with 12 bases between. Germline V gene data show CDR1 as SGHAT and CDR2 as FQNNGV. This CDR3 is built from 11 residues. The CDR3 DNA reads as TGTGCCAGCAGCGTAGGCCCAATTCAGTACTTC. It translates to CASSVGPIQYF.

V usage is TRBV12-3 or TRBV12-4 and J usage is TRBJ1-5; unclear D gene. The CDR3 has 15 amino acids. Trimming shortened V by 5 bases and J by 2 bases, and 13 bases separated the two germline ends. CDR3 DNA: TGTGCCAGCAGTATCGACATTCGCCGCAATCAGCCCCAGCATTTT. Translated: CASSIDIRRNQPQHF.

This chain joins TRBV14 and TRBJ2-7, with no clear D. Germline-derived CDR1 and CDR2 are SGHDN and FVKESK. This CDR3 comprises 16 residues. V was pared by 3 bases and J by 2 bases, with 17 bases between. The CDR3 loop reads CASSQWAALGPYEQYF. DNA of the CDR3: TGTGCCAGCAGCCAGTGGGCCGCTCTTGGGCCCTACGAGCAGTACTTC.

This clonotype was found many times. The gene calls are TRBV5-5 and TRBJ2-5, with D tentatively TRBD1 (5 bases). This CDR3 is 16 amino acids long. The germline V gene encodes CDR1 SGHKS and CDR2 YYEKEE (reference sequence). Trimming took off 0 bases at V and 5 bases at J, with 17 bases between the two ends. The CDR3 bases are TGTGCCAGCAGCTTGGACCATAGGGGTCGGACGGAGACCCAGTACTTC. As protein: CASSLDHRGRTETQYF.

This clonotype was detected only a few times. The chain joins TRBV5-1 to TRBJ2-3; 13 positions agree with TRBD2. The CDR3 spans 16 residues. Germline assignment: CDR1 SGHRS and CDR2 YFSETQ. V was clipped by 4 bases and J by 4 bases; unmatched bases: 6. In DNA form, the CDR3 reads TGCGCCAGCAGCCCAGAGACTAGCGGGGGGTCAGATACGCAGTATTTT. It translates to CASSPETSGGSDTQYF.

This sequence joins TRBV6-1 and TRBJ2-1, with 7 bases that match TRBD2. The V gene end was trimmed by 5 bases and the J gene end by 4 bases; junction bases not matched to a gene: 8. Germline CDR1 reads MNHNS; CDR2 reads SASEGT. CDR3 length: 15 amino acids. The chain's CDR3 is CASSQFSGGYNEQFF. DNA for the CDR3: TGTGCCAGCAGTCAATTCTCGGGGGGTTACAATGAGCAGTTCTTC.

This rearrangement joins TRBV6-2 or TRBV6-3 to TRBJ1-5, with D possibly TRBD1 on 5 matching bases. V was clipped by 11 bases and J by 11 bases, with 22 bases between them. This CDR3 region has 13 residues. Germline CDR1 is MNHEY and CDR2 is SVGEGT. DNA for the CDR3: TGTGCCGCAGGGCCGGATTTTTGGGCGGCCCAGCATTTT. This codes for CAAGPDFWAAQHF.

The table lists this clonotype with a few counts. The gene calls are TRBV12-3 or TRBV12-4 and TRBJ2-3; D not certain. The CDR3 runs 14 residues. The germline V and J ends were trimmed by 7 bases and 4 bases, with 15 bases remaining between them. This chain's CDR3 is CASNLGPLSDTQYF. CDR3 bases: TGTGCCAGCAATCTAGGACCCTTATCAGATACGCAGTATTTT.

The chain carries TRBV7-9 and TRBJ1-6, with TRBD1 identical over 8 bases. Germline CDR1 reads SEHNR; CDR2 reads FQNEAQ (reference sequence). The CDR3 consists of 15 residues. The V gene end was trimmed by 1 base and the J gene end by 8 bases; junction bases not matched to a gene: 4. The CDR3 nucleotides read TGTGCCAGCAGCTTAGGGCAGGGGGCCGATTCACCCCTCCACTTT. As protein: CASSLGQGADSPLHF.